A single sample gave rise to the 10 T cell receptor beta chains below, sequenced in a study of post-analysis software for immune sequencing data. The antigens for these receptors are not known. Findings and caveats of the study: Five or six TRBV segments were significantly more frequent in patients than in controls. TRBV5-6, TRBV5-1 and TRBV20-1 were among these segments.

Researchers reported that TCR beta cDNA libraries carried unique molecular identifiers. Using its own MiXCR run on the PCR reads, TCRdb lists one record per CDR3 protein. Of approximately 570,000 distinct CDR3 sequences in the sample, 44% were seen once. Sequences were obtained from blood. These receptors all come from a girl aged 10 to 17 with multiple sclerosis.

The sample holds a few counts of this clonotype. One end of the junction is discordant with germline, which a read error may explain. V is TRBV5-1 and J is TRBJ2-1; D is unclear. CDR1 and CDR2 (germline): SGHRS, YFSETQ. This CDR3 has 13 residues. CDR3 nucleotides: TGCGCCAGCAGCCCAGACTCCTTCAATGAGCAGTTCTTC. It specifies CASSPDSFNEQFF.

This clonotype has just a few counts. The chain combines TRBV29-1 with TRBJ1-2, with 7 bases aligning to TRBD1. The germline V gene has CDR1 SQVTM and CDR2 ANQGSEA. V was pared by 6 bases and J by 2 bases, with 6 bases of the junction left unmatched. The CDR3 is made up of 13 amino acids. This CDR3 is CSVRGQANYGYTF. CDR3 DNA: TGCAGCGTCCGCGGACAGGCAAACTATGGCTACACCTTC.

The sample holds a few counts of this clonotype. For the CDR3, the DNA is TGCGCCAGCAGCCAAGATCGGCGCTTTAAATCTACCTACGAGCAGTACTTC. Encoded protein: CASSQDRRFKSTYEQYF. The genes are TRBV4-1 and TRBJ2-7; D remains ambiguous. The V and J ends lost 0 bases and 2 bases respectively, with 17 bases between them. Germline CDR1 and CDR2: MGHRA and YSYEKL. The CDR3 length is 17 residues.

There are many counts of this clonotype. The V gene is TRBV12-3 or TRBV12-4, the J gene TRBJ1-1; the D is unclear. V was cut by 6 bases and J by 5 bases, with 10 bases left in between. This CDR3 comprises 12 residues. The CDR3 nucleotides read TGTGCCAGCAGCCTCACACGTACTGAAGCTTTCTTT. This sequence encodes CASSLTRTEAFF.

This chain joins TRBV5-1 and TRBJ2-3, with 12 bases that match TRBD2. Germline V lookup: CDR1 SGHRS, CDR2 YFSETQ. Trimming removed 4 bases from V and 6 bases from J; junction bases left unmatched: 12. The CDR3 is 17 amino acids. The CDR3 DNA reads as TGCGCCAGCAGCGGGGAGGCTAGCGGGAGGGCCTTGGATACGCAGTATTTT. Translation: CASSGEASGRALDTQYF.

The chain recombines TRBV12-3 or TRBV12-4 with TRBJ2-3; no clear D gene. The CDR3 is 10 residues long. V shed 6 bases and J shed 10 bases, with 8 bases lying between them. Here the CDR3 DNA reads TGTGCCAGCAGCGAGGATGCGCAGTATTTT. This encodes CASSEDAQYF.

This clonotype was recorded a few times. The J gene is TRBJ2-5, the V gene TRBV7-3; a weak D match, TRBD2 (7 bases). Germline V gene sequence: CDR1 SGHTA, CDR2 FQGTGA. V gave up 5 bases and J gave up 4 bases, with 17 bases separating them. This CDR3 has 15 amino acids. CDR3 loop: CASSQVGGPGETQYF. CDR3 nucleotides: TGTGCCAGCAGCCAAGTGGGGGGGCCAGGAGAGACCCAGTACTTC.

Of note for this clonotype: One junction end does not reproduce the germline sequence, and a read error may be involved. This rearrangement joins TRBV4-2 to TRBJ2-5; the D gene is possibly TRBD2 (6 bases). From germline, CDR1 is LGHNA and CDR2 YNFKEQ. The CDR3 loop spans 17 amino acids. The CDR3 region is CVSSQDDDGDWDETQYF. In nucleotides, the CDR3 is TGTGTCAGCAGCCAAGATGACGATGGGGACTGGGACGAGACCCAGTACTTC.

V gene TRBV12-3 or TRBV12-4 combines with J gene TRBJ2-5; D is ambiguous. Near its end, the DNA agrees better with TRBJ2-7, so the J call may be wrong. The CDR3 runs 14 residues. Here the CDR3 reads CASSLRKSSDEQYF. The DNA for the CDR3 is TGTGCCAGCAGTTTACGGAAGTCTTCCGACGAGCAGTACTTC.

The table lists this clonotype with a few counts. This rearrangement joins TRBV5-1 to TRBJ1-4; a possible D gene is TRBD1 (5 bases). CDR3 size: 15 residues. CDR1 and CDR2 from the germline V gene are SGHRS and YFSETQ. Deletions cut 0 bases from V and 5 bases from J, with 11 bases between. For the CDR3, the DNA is TGCGCCAGCAGCTTGGCGTGGCAGGGAAATGAAAAACTGTTTTTT. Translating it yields CASSLAWQGNEKLFF.